This T cell receptor beta chain was observed in a study of cytomegalovirus exposure and HLA in healthy donors. Germline V CDR1 and CDR2: SGHKS, YYEKEE (reference sequence). The CDR3 has 17 residues. V was shortened by 0 bases and J by 8 bases, with 20 bases between the two germline ends. In this sample, this clone turned up a few times. Both 60 Vbeta primers and 13 Jbeta primers went into the PCR. Sequencing was performed with immunoSEQ multiplex PCR; in TCRdb, only in-frame clones are kept and a portion is missing. The sample shows some 200,000 clones, 9.5% of them seen only once. Sequenced sample: PBMCs. The chain is built from TRBV5-5 and TRBJ1-4; a possible D gene is TRBD1 (5 bases). The source of this sequence is a woman in her twenties or thirties in good health and CMV-seropositive. The CDR3 loop is CASSLAGVGGVEEKLFF. CDR3 nucleotides: TGTGCCAGCAGCTTGGCCGGCGTTGGGGGGGTTGAGGAAAAACTGTTTTTT.